The 27 T cell receptor beta chains listed next were all sequenced from one sample in a study of shared clonotypes between healthy human individuals. Sequenced by immunoSEQ multiplex PCR; TCRdb stores in-frame clones only, minus some. The repertoire consists of about 1 million clones, with about 75% occurring once and the leading ten covering about 1.5%. Material for sequencing was memory CD4+ T cells sorted from blood. The subset denotes: CD45RA-negative fraction. All receptors come from a man aged 18 to 29 in good health.

The chain is built from TRBV7-2 and TRBJ2-2; TRBD2 matches at 8 bases. CDR1 and CDR2 (germline): SGHTA, FQGNSA. With V trimmed by 2 bases and J by 0 bases, 11 bases remained unmatched. CDR3 size: 19 residues. The CDR3 DNA sequence: TGTGCCAGCAGCTTACGCCCCGGGGGCGGGGGGACGAACACCGGGGAGCTGTTTTTT. Its protein product is CASSLRPGGGGTNTGELFF.

This sequence joins TRBV7-9 and TRBJ1-4; D not resolved. The CDR3 covers 14 residues. The V and J ends lost 5 bases and 5 bases respectively, with 12 bases between them. CDR1 is SEHNR, CDR2 FQNEAQ, per germline (reference sequence). CDR3 sequence (DNA): TGTGCCAGCAGCACGACCGTAGGAAATGAAAAACTGTTTTTT. Translating it yields CASSTTVGNEKLFF.

As concerns this clone: A much larger clonotype is one base distant, so this may be a read error. V gene TRBV13 combines with J gene TRBJ1-6; D might be TRBD1 (6 bases). Trimming pared 0 bases from V and 3 bases from J, leaving 6 bases between. Germline CDR1 is PRHDT and CDR2 is FYEKMQ (reference sequence). The CDR3 is 15 amino acids. The CDR3 DNA reads TGTGCCAGCAGCTTAGGCAGGGGCTATAATTCACCCCTCCACTTT. Protein: CASSLGRGYNSPLHF.

The chain combines TRBV6-1 with TRBJ2-3; 9 nucleotides line up with TRBD1. The CDR3 contains 15 residues. J gave up 2 bases and V 6 bases, and 6 bases lay outside the gene matches. Germline CDR1 and CDR2: MNHNS and SASEGT. This CDR3 reads CASRRTGGPTDTQYF. In DNA, the CDR3 is TGTGCCAGCAGGCGTACAGGGGGCCCCACAGATACGCAGTATTTT.

This clone was detected only a few times. The chain couples TRBV27 to TRBJ2-1; D might be TRBD2 (6 bases). The germline V gene encodes CDR1 MNHEY and CDR2 SMNVEV (reference sequence). The V end lost 8 bases, the J end lost 2 bases, and 13 bases lay between the germline ends. This CDR3 contains 14 residues. For the CDR3, the DNA is TGTGCCAGCGTCCCGGGAGCACCCTACAATGAGCAGTTCTTC. Amino acids: CASVPGAPYNEQFF.

This chain joins TRBV6-1 and TRBJ1-1; D is undetermined. Trimming pared 6 bases from V and 5 bases from J, leaving 13 bases between. The CDR3 is 13 amino acids. Germline V lookup: CDR1 MNHNS, CDR2 SASEGT. CDR3 in amino acids: CASRYKDGTEAFF. The CDR3 DNA sequence: TGTGCCAGCAGATATAAAGACGGAACTGAAGCTTTCTTT.

The V and J genes are TRBV6-6 and TRBJ1-2, with 10 positions matching TRBD1. V was clipped by 6 bases and J by 7 bases; unmatched bases: 8. Germline assignment: CDR1 MNHNY and CDR2 SVGAGI (reference sequence). The CDR3 has 14 amino acids. The CDR3 here is CASSGQGGSIGYTF. As DNA, the CDR3 is TGTGCCAGCAGCGGACAGGGGGGCTCTATTGGCTACACCTTC.

The chain is built from TRBV6-1 and TRBJ2-5; 8 nucleotides line up with TRBD2. The DNA end favors TRBJ2-7, so the J call may be wrong. The CDR3 length is 14 residues. CDR1 and CDR2 from the germline V gene are MNHNS and SASEGT. In nucleotides, the CDR3 is TGTGCCAGCAGCCTAGCGGGCGGAAACTACGAGCAGTACTTC. It translates to CASSLAGGNYEQYF.

This sequence joins TRBV7-2 and TRBJ1-4; no firm D call. V shed 5 bases and J shed 7 bases, with 8 bases lying between them. The CDR3 contains 12 residues. Germline assignment: CDR1 SGHTA and CDR2 FQGNSA. The CDR3 protein is CASSPGLEKLFF. CDR3 in DNA: TGTGCCAGCAGCCCCGGTCTTGAAAAACTGTTTTTT.

As for this clone: Other DNA sequences in this sample translate to the same CDR3. The genes are TRBV18 and TRBJ2-7; no firm D call. The CDR3 sequence is 13 residues long. Trimming removed 3 bases from V and 3 bases from J, with 9 bases in between. CDR1 and CDR2 from the germline V gene are KGHSH and LQKENI. DNA of the CDR3: TGTGCCAGCTCACCCGGAGTAGGCTACGAGCAGTACTTC. It specifies CASSPGVGYEQYF.

The CDR3 region is CASSLAGRGGDGYTF. Here the CDR3 DNA reads TGCGCCAGCAGCTTGGCGGGCAGGGGTGGCGATGGCTACACCTTC. This sequence joins TRBV5-1 and TRBJ1-2; D may be TRBD1 (6 bases). Germline V CDR1 and CDR2: SGHRS, YFSETQ. The CDR3 contains 15 residues. V was clipped by 0 bases and J by 6 bases, with 15 bases between them.

The genes are TRBV2 and TRBJ2-5; 7 nucleotides agree with TRBD1. Per germline, CDR1 SNHLY and CDR2 FYNNEI. CDR3 size: 14 residues. With 4 bases clipped from V and 2 bases from J, the junction kept 4 bases outside the gene matches. Here the CDR3 DNA reads TGTGCCAGCAGTGCGACAGGGAAACAAGAGACCCAGTACTTC. It is translated as CASSATGKQETQYF.

V and J are TRBV11-3 and TRBJ2-1; TRBD1 aligns across 8 bases. The CDR3 totals 12 residues. Germline trimming cut 5 bases from V and 11 bases from J; bases unmatched to any gene: 5. CDR1 and CDR2 (germline): SGHNT, YENEEA. Here the CDR3 reads CASSPRTGKQFF. The DNA of the CDR3 is TGTGCCAGCAGCCCGCGGACAGGGAAGCAGTTCTTC.

The genes are TRBV2 and TRBJ1-5, with no clear D. This CDR3 has 13 amino acids. Trimming shortened V by 2 bases and J by 4 bases, and 6 bases separated the two germline ends. Germline values: CDR1 SNHLY, CDR2 FYNNEI. The CDR3 sequence is CASSESPNQPQHF. CDR3 coding DNA: TGTGCCAGCAGTGAAAGCCCAAATCAGCCCCAGCATTTT. Full variable domain (remainder filled in from reference TRBV2 and TRBJ1-5): EPEVTQTPSHQVTQMGQEVILRCVPISNHLYFYWYRQILGQKVEFLVSFYNNEISEKSEIFDDQFSVERPDGSNFTLKIRSTKLEDSAMYFCASSESPNQPQHFGDGTRLSIL.

In the case of this clone: A far more abundant clone sits one base away, making this likely a read error. Different DNA sequences within this sample yield the same CDR3. This sequence joins TRBV6-5 and TRBJ1-1; D remains ambiguous. V was pared by 6 bases and J by 0 bases, with 2 bases between. This CDR3 is built from 11 residues. The germline CDR1 and CDR2 sequences are MNHEY and SVGAGI. The CDR3 region is CASRMNTEAFF. The CDR3 DNA reads TGTGCCAGCAGAATGAACACTGAAGCTTTCTTT.

This sequence joins TRBV25-1 and TRBJ2-5; no clear D gene. The CDR3 spans 11 residues. From germline, CDR1 is MGHDK and CDR2 SYGVNS. V was shortened by 5 bases and J by 5 bases, with 6 bases between the two germline ends. This CDR3 is CASSKLETQYF. In DNA form, the CDR3 reads TGTGCCAGCAGTAAACTGGAGACCCAGTACTTC.

This chain uses TRBV6-5 with TRBJ1-2; 9 bases map to TRBD1. Germline loops: CDR1 MNHEY, CDR2 SVGAGI. This CDR3 is built from 15 residues. The trim removed 6 bases at V and 4 bases at J, leaving 9 bases unmatched. CDR3 loop: CASSLPGQGTYGYTF. The CDR3, as DNA: TGTGCCAGCAGCCTCCCGGGACAGGGAACCTATGGCTACACCTTC.

The V and J genes are TRBV7-9 and TRBJ2-3, with 8 nucleotides matching TRBD2. CDR1 SEHNR and CDR2 FQNEAQ come from the germline V gene (reference sequence). The length of the CDR3 is 15 residues. Trimming took 5 bases from V and 4 from J; bases not matched to a gene: 8. CDR3 DNA sequence: TGTGCCAGCAGCATACGACAAGCGGGAGCAGATACGCAGTATTTT. Its translation is CASSIRQAGADTQYF.

This chain connects TRBV11-3 to TRBJ2-3; the match to TRBD2 covers 7 bases. CDR1 and CDR2 from the germline V gene are SGHNT and YENEEA. The ends lost 5 bases at V and 6 bases at J; junction bases unmatched: 11. The CDR3 runs to 15 residues. CDR3: CASSPGLVQRDTQYF. The CDR3 bases are TGTGCCAGCAGCCCCGGACTAGTCCAAAGGGATACGCAGTATTTT.

The chain employs TRBV9 and TRBJ1-5; D not certain. CDR1 and CDR2 from the germline V gene are SGDLS and YYNGEE. This CDR3 comprises 14 residues. Trimming left V 4 bases short and J 2 bases short, with 10 bases between. CDR3 loop: CASSKGGGNQPQHF. The DNA of the CDR3 is TGTGCCAGCAGCAAGGGTGGTGGCAATCAGCCCCAGCATTTT. The full variable domain, rest sourced from reference TRBV9 and TRBJ1-5, is DSGVTQTPKHLITATGQRVTLRCSPRSGDLSVYWYQQSLDQGLQFLIQYYNGEERAKGNILERFSAQQFPDLHSELNLSSLELGDSALYFCASSKGGGNQPQHFGDGTRLSIL.

The chain employs TRBV10-3 and TRBJ1-2, with TRBD1 matching over 7 bases. Germline CDR1 and CDR2: ENHRY and SYGVKD. With 4 bases clipped from V and 5 bases from J, the junction kept 4 bases outside the gene matches. This CDR3 has 13 amino acids. The CDR3 bases are TGTGCCATCAGTGGAAAACAGGGGTATGGCTACACCTTC. This sequence encodes CAISGKQGYGYTF.

V and J are TRBV7-6 and TRBJ2-2, with a tentative D call TRBD2 (5 bases). Germline V gene sequence: CDR1 SGHVS, CDR2 FNYEAQ. The V end was cut by 2 bases, the J end by 0 bases, with 19 bases between. The CDR3 is 19 amino acids. CDR3 sequence: CASSLFGVEQSANTGELFF. The CDR3 DNA is TGTGCCAGCAGCTTATTCGGGGTAGAACAGTCCGCGAACACCGGGGAGCTGTTTTTT.

The V call is TRBV25-1, the J call TRBJ2-5; 9 bases line up with TRBD2. Germline CDR1 and CDR2: MGHDK and SYGVNS. CDR3 length equals 15 residues. The V gene end was trimmed by 3 bases and the J gene end by 5 bases; junction bases not matched to a gene: 7. CDR3 sequence: CASSDFLAGGETQYF. The CDR3 DNA sequence: TGTGCCAGCAGTGATTTTCTGGCGGGGGGGGAGACCCAGTACTTC.

This rearrangement joins TRBV7-2 to TRBJ2-2, with 7 bases matching TRBD2. V lost 2 bases and J lost 7; bases outside the gene matches: 10. This CDR3 spans 16 amino acids. The germline V gene has CDR1 SGHTA and CDR2 FQGNSA. CDR3 region: CASSLRLAGVGGELFF. The CDR3 coding sequence is TGTGCCAGCAGCTTAAGGTTGGCGGGAGTAGGCGGGGAGCTGTTTTTT.

The chain uses TRBV28 and TRBJ1-5, with 11 positions matching TRBD1. The CDR3 is 17 amino acids. Germline values: CDR1 MDHEN, CDR2 SYDVKM. The J segment lost 4 bases and the V segment lost 5 bases, leaving 10 bases of the junction unmatched. CDR3 DNA: TGTGCCAGCAGTCTACGGACAGGGGGCATTCGTAATCAGCCCCAGCATTTT. This encodes CASSLRTGGIRNQPQHF.

CDR3 coding DNA: TGTGCCAGCAGCCCCATAGGCGGAAGCGCGAACACCGGGGAGCTGTTTTTT. This gives the protein CASSPIGGSANTGELFF. The chain is built from TRBV7-8 and TRBJ2-2; no clear D gene. CDR3 length: 17 residues. With 5 bases removed from V and 0 bases from J, the gap between germline ends came to 16 bases. Germline CDR1 is SGHVS and CDR2 is FQNEAQ.

The chain joins TRBV2 to TRBJ1-5; D might be TRBD1 (5 bases). This CDR3 is built from 13 residues. The germline V gene has CDR1 SNHLY and CDR2 FYNNEI. Trimming removed 6 bases from V and 4 bases from J, with 10 bases in between. The CDR3 nucleotides read TGTGCCAGCAGACGGACACCAAATCAGCCCCAGCATTTT. Translated: CASRRTPNQPQHF.